Sequencing of this T cell receptor beta chain was carried out in a study of Graves' ophthalmopathy and Graves' hyperthyroidism. As for the study in general: Specimen type is peripheral blood, obtained at initial diagnosis before any treatment. Study conclusions and caveats: As the model predicted ophthalmopathy progression, it achieved a sensitivity of roughly 69% and a specificity of around 73%.

Additional autoimmune diseases, uncontrolled infections, pregnancy or lactation disqualified patients. The PBMCs had their origin in less than 13 ml of fresh peripheral blood. This clonotype was seen repeatedly, ten times or more. Its antigen is as yet unknown. RNA served as the template for amplifying TCR beta CDR3 regions. The first-round RT-PCR employed HTBI primers together with the Qiagen OneStep RT-PCR kit. A multiplex PCR was then performed as the second round. TCRdb processed the multiplex PCR reads anew with MiXCR; each CDR3 protein has one entry. The table lists about 660,000 distinct CDR3 sequences, 35% to 50% of them singletons. The receptor comes from an adult man with Graves' ophthalmopathy. The specimen was peripheral blood.

The CDR3 spells CSARLTNNYGYTF. The CDR3, as DNA: TGCAGTGCTAGGCTGACAAATAACTATGGCTACACCTTC. This chain connects TRBV20-1 to TRBJ1-2; D is undetermined. Germline CDR1 and CDR2: DFQATT and SNEGSKA (reference sequence). CDR3 length: 13 residues. V was pared by 3 bases and J by 1 base, with 9 bases between.